This T cell receptor (beta chain) was profiled in a study of blood T cell repertoires in COVID-19. Study details: The origin of the acute and convalescent COVID-19 samples was the United States, Italy and Spain. The analysed material was cDNA or gDNA that came from T cells, B-cell-depleted T cells, or PBMCs.

Germline V lookup: CDR1 KGHDR, CDR2 SFDVKD. V gave up 1 base and J gave up 1 base; unmatched junction bases: 4. This CDR3 is 17 amino acids long. As processed by the authors: Amplifying reference gene primers gave estimates of nucleated cell counts. Method: immunoSEQ multiplex PCR; TCRdb's copy keeps in-frame clones and lacks some. Clone size and the V and J calls come from that table; the DNA yielded D and trimming. The table has around 180,000 clones, approximately 86% seen once. The chain is built from TRBV24-1 and TRBJ2-3; 10 bases match TRBD2. Material for sequencing was peripheral blood. This TCR was recovered from a man older than 75 with COVID-19, enrolled during active disease. The CDR3 nucleotides read TGTGCCACCAGTGATTTTACCCTAGCGGGGGGCACAGATACGCAGTATTTT. It specifies CATSDFTLAGGTDTQYF.